This passage covers 7 T cell receptor beta chains from one sample sequenced in a study of post-analysis software for immune sequencing data. Study-level findings and limits: Five or six TRBV segments, including TRBV5-6, TRBV5-1 and TRBV20-1, were more frequent in patients than controls.

Which antigens these TCRs recognize remains unknown. Included in the TCR beta cDNA libraries were unique molecular identifiers. TCRdb re-called the PCR reads through MiXCR, storing one row per CDR3 protein. The sample holds roughly 430,000 distinct CDR3 sequences; 39% are singletons and the top ten take 6.5% to 8%. Material for sequencing was blood. The origin of the receptors is a girl aged 2-15 years with multiple sclerosis.

The V gene is TRBV10-3, the J gene TRBJ2-7; TRBD1 is a possible D gene (6 bases). Germline V gene data show CDR1 as ENHRY and CDR2 as SYGVKD. V was shortened by 0 bases and J by 1 base, with 19 bases between the two germline ends. The CDR3 length is 18 residues. For the CDR3, the DNA is TGTGCCATCAGTGAGTCGCTGCCCCAGAATGGACAGTCCTACGAGCAGTACTTC. Protein: CAISESLPQNGQSYEQYF.

This clonotype was seen a few times. The chain employs TRBV28 and TRBJ2-3; no reliable D call. V lost 6 bases and J lost 3, with 10 bases in between. The length of the CDR3 is 13 residues. Germline CDR1 MDHEN, CDR2 SYDVKM. CDR3 in DNA: TGTGCCAGCAGGCCCGTTGGGACAGATACGCAGTATTTT. Protein sequence: CASRPVGTDTQYF. Combining the CDR3 with reference TRBV28 and TRBJ2-3 gives the whole variable domain DVKVTQSSRYLVKRTGEKVFLECVQDMDHENMFWYRQDPGLGLRLIYFSYDVKMKEKGDIPEGYSVSREKKERFSLILESASTNQTSMYLCASRPVGTDTQYFGPGTRLTVL.

This chain connects TRBV20-1 to TRBJ1-1; D not certain. Per the germline V gene, CDR1 is DFQATT and CDR2 is SNEGSKA (reference sequence). The CDR3 has 15 residues. Trimming took off 0 bases at V and 2 bases at J, with 13 bases between the two ends. Here the CDR3 DNA reads TGCAGTGCTAGAGATATAGGCCGGTTTAACACTGAAGCTTTCTTT. Its protein is CSARDIGRFNTEAFF.

V and J are TRBV5-1 and TRBJ2-1, with 11 bases fitting TRBD2. Germline values: CDR1 SGHRS, CDR2 YFSETQ. The CDR3 runs to 14 residues. The junction had 7 bases not matched to a gene; V was cut back by 6 bases and J by 8 bases. The DNA of the CDR3 is TGCGCCAGCACTCAAACTAGCGGGAGCCATGAGCAGTTCTTC. As protein: CASTQTSGSHEQFF.

This clonotype has only one observation. No conserved phenylalanine or tryptophan is present at the end of the CDR3, so a read error is the likely explanation. The rearrangement links TRBV12-3 or TRBV12-4 to TRBJ2-3, with D possibly being TRBD2 (5 bases). V was clipped by 0 bases and J by 1 base, with 8 bases between them. CDR3 length: 15 amino acids. The CDR3 bases are TGTGCCAGCAGTTTAGCGGGAGCGGGCACAGATACGCAGTATTCT. This codes for CASSLAGAGTDTQYS.

This chain's CDR3 is CASTRGGGQETQYF. Written as DNA, the CDR3 is TGTGCCAGCACAAGAGGGGGCGGCCAAGAGACCCAGTACTTC. The chain joins TRBV6-5 to TRBJ2-5, with 7 nucleotides matching TRBD1. The CDR3 totals 14 residues. Germline values: CDR1 MNHEY, CDR2 SVGAGI. Trimming took 7 bases from V and 1 from J; bases not matched to a gene: 6.

V gene TRBV6-1 combines with J gene TRBJ2-5, with D hard to call. The germline V and J ends were trimmed by 6 bases and 5 bases, with 16 bases remaining between them. Per germline, CDR1 MNHNS and CDR2 SASEGT. CDR3 size: 14 residues. CDR3 bases: TGTGCCAGCAGAAAAGACACCCTTGAGGAGACCCAGTACTTC. Its translation: CASRKDTLEETQYF.